The 12 T cell receptor beta chains in this list originate from one sample, sequenced in a study of T-cell reconstitution after alpha-beta-depleted transplantation in children. Unique molecular identifiers were used to barcode this TCRbeta library. TCRdb processed the PCR reads anew with MiXCR; each CDR3 protein has one entry. The data contain a few hundred thousand distinct CDR3 sequences, around two fifths of them singletons. The sample in question was PBMCs, obtained before TCRalphabeta/CD19-depleted stem cell transplant. The receptors were sampled from a girl aged 2 to 10 with aplastic anemia, due to receive a stem cell transplant.

J is TRBJ2-5 and V is TRBV5-1, with D tentatively TRBD2 (7 bases). Germline V CDR1 and CDR2: SGHRS, YFSETQ. CDR3 size: 14 residues. Trimming pared 1 base from V and 6 bases from J, leaving 13 bases between. The CDR3 DNA is TGCGCCAGCAGCTTGTCTCGGGGGGCGAAGACCCAGTACTTC. This translates into CASSLSRGAKTQYF. The variable domain in full, completed from reference TRBV5-1 and TRBJ2-5, reads KAGVTQTPRYLIKTRGQQVTLSCSPISGHRSVSWYQQTPGQGLQFLFEYFSETQRNKGNFPGRFSGRQFSNSRSEMNVSTLELGDSALYLCASSLSRGAKTQYFGPGTRLLVL.

In its sample, this clonotype was seen many times. The genes are TRBV6-5 and TRBJ1-5; D remains ambiguous. Trimming took 0 bases from V and 1 from J, leaving 7 bases between them. Germline V gene data show CDR1 as MNHEY and CDR2 as SVGAGI. This CDR3 has 15 residues. CDR3 in DNA: TGTGCCAGCAGTTACTCGAGGGCAAGCAATCAGCCCCAGCATTTT. Protein sequence: CASSYSRASNQPQHF.

This clonotype was seen once. The chain recombines TRBV27 with TRBJ2-7; 8 bases align to TRBD2. Germline V gives CDR1 MNHEY, CDR2 SMNVEV (reference sequence). V shed 2 bases, J shed 1 base, and the junction held 4 bases outside the gene matches. The CDR3 spans 15 residues. The CDR3 DNA reads TGTGCCAGCAGTTTAAAGGCGGGGGGATCCTACGAGCAGTACTTC. It codes for CASSLKAGGSYEQYF.

This clonotype was detected many times. The chain joins TRBV25-1 to TRBJ2-1, with 7 nucleotides matching TRBD2. The CDR3 length is 14 residues. Looked up from germline, CDR1 is MGHDK and CDR2 is SYGVNS. The V segment lost 4 bases and the J segment 5 bases; nucleotides outside the gene matches: 5. As DNA, the CDR3 is TGTGCCAGCAGTGGATGGCGGGAGAACAATGAGCAGTTCTTC. As protein: CASSGWRENNEQFF. Combining the CDR3 with reference TRBV25-1 and TRBJ2-1 gives the whole variable domain EADIYQTPRYLVIGTGKKITLECSQTMGHDKMYWYQQDPGMELHLIHYSYGVNSTEKGDLSSESTVSRIRTEHFPLTLESARPSHTSQYLCASSGWRENNEQFFGPGTRLTVL.

Worth noting for this clonotype: A read error may account for a junction end that differs from germline. The chain recombines TRBV7-2 with TRBJ2-3; D call uncertain. This CDR3 contains 12 residues. Germline lookup yields CDR1 SGHTA and CDR2 FQGNSA. The CDR3 DNA reads as TGTCCCAGCAGCTTTTTCACAGATACGCAGTATTTT. Amino acids: CPSSFFTDTQYF.

This clonotype was seen just once. The CDR3: CAQAGFNEQFF. DNA for the CDR3: TGTGCCCAGGCGGGATTCAATGAGCAGTTCTTC. The gene calls are TRBV21-1 and TRBJ2-1; TRBD2 reflects the table's D call only, with no check against the DNA. TRBV21-1 is a pseudogene. The CDR3 is 11 amino acids.

This clonotype was recorded only once. A much larger clone is a single base away; this may be a read error. The rearrangement links TRBV14 to TRBJ1-6; D is ambiguous. This CDR3 spans 15 amino acids. The V gene's germline CDR1 is SGHDN and CDR2 FVKESK. Trimming shortened V by 2 bases and J by 7 bases, and 12 bases separated the two germline ends. The CDR3 DNA follows: TGTGCCAGCAGCCAAAGCCGACTCCCAAATTCACCCCTCCACTTT. Translation gives CASSQSRLPNSPLHF.

The CDR3 sequence: CAISESTRTGNGYTF. CDR3 bases: TGTGCCATCAGTGAGTCGACTCGGACAGGGAACGGCTACACCTTC. The chain employs TRBV10-3 and TRBJ1-2; 8 bases align to TRBD1. The V gene's germline CDR1 is ENHRY and CDR2 SYGVKD. The CDR3 contains 15 residues. The ends lost 0 bases at V and 8 bases at J; junction bases unmatched: 8.

The V call is TRBV7-6, the J call TRBJ2-2; tentative D call: TRBD2 (5 bases). Trimming took off 4 bases at V and 5 bases at J, with 14 bases between the two ends. The CDR3 runs 15 residues. The V gene's germline CDR1 is SGHVS and CDR2 FNYEAQ. The CDR3 DNA is TGTGCCAGCAGCTCCACCAGCTCGGGGACCGGGGAGCTGTTTTTT. Its translation: CASSSTSSGTGELFF.

This clonotype was counted many times. The chain couples TRBV6-5 to TRBJ2-7, with no clear D. V lost 5 bases to trimming and J lost 3 bases, with 8 bases between them. This CDR3 has 12 amino acids. CDR1 is MNHEY, CDR2 SVGAGI, per germline. CDR3 loop: CASSTSGYEQYF. The CDR3, as DNA: TGTGCCAGCAGTACCTCGGGCTACGAGCAGTACTTC.

The chain is built from TRBV5-5 and TRBJ2-1; maybe TRBD2 (6 bases). Trimming cost V 4 bases and J 0 bases, with 14 bases left between them. The germline V gene has CDR1 SGHKS and CDR2 YYEKEE (reference sequence). The CDR3 extends over 16 amino acids. The CDR3 sequence: CASSPGFGSSYNEQFF. CDR3 nucleotides: TGTGCCAGCAGCCCCGGGTTCGGGAGCTCCTACAATGAGCAGTTCTTC.

V gene TRBV15 combines with J gene TRBJ2-6; 8 positions agree with TRBD2. Germline CDR1 is LNHNV and CDR2 is YYDKDF (reference sequence). The ends lost 0 bases at V and 0 bases at J; junction bases unmatched: 7. CDR3 size: 19 residues. Here the CDR3 DNA reads TGTGCCACCAGCAGAGATACGGGAGGGGCGGTCTCTGGGGCCAACGTCCTGACTTTC. Amino acids: CATSRDTGGAVSGANVLTF.